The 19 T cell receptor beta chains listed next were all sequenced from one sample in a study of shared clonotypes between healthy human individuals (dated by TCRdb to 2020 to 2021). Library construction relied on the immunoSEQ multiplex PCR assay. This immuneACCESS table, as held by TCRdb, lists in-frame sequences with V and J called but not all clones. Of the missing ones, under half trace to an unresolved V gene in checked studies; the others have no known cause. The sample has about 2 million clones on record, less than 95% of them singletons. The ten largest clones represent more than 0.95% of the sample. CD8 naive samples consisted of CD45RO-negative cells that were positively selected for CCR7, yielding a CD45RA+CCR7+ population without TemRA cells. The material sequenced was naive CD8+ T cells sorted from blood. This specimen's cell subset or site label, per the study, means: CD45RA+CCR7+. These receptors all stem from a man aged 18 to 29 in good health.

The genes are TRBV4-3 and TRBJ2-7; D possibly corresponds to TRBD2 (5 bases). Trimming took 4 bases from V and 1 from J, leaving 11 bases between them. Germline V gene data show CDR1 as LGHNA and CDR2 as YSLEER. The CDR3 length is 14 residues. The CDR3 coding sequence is TGCGCCAGCAGCCGGGGAGCCGTATCCTACGAGCAGTACTTC. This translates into CASSRGAVSYEQYF.

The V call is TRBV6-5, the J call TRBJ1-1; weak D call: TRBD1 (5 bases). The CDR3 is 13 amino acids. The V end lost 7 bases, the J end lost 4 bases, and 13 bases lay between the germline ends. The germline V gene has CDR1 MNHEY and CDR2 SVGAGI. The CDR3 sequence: CASTAQGATEAFF. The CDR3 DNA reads TGTGCCAGCACCGCTCAGGGAGCCACTGAAGCTTTCTTT.

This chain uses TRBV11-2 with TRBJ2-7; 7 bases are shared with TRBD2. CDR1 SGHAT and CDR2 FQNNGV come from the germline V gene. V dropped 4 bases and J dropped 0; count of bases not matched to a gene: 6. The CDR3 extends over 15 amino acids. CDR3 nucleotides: TGTGCCAGCAGCTCCGGGACTACTATCTCCTACGAGCAGTACTTC. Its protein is CASSSGTTISYEQYF.

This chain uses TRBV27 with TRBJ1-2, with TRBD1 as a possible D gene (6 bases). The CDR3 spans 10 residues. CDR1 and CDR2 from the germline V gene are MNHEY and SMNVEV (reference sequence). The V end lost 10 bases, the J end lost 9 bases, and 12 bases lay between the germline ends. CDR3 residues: CATWDTSYTF. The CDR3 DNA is TGTGCCACCTGGGACACGAGCTACACCTTC.

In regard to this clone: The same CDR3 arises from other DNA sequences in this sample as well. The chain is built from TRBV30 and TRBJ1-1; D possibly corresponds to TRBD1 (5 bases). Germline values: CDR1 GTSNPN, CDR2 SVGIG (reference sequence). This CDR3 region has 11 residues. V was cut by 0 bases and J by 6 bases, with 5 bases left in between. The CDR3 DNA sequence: TGTGCCTGGAGTGTAGGGGCTGAAGCTTTCTTT. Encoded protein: CAWSVGAEAFF.

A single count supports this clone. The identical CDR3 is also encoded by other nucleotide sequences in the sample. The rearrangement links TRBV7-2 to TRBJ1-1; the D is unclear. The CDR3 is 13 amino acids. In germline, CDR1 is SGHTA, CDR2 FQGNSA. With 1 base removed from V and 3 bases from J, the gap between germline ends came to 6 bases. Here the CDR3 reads CASSLGAYTEAFF. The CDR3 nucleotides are TGTGCCAGCAGCTTAGGCGCATACACTGAAGCTTTCTTT.

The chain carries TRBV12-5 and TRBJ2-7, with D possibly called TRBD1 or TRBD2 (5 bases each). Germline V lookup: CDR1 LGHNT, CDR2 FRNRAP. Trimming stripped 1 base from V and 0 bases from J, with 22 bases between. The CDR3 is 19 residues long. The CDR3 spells CASGLAASAGTAGSYEQYF. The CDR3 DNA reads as TGTGCTAGTGGTTTGGCCGCCTCGGCCGGGACCGCGGGCTCCTACGAGCAGTACTTC.

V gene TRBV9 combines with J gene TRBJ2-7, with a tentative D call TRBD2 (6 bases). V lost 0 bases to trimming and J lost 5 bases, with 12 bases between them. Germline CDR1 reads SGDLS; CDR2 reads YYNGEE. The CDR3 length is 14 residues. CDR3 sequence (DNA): TGTGCCAGCAGCGTAGGGGGACTGAAGGACGAGCAGTACTTC. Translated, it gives CASSVGGLKDEQYF.

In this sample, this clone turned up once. In nucleotides, the CDR3 is TGTGCCAGCAGTTCCCTTGCCCCGGGGGATGCAGATACGCAGTATTTT. Protein sequence: CASSSLAPGDADTQYF. This chain connects TRBV27 to TRBJ2-3, with D perhaps matching TRBD2 (6 bases). The V and J ends lost 4 bases and 4 bases respectively, with 18 bases between them. Germline V gene sequence: CDR1 MNHEY, CDR2 SMNVEV (reference sequence). CDR3 length equals 16 residues.

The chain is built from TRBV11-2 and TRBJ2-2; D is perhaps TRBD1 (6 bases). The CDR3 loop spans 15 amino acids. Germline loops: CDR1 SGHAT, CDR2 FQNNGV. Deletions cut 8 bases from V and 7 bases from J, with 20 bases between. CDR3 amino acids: CASLIGPGTIGELFF. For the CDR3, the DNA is TGTGCCAGCCTAATAGGTCCGGGGACAATCGGGGAGCTGTTTTTT. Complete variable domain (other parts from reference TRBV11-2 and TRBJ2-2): EAGVAQSPRYKIIEKRQSVAFWCNPISGHATLYWYQQILGQGPKLLIQFQNNGVVDDSQLPKDRFSAERLKGVDSTLKIQPAKLEDSAVYLCASLIGPGTIGELFFGEGSRLTVL.

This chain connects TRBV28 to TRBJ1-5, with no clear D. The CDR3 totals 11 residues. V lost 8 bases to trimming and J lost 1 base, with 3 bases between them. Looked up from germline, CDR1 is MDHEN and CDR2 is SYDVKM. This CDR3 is CASESNQPQHF. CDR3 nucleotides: TGTGCCAGCGAAAGCAATCAGCCCCAGCATTTT.

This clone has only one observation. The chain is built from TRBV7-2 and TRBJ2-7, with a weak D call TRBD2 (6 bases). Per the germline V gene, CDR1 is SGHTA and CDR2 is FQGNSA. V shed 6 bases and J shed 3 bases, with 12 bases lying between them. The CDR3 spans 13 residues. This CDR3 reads CASRNSGLYEQYF. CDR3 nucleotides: TGTGCCAGCAGGAATAGCGGCCTCTACGAGCAGTACTTC.

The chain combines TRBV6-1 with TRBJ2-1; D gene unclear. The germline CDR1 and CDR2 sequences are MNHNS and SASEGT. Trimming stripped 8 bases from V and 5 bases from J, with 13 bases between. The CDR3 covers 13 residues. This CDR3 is CASVPPSHNEQFF. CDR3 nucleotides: TGTGCCAGCGTCCCCCCAAGCCACAATGAGCAGTTCTTC.

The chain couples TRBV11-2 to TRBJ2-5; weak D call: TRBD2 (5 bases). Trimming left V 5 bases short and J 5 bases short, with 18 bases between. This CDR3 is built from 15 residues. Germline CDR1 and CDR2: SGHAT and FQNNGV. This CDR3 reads CASSPALTRGETQYF. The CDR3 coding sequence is TGTGCCAGCAGCCCCGCCTTAACTAGAGGCGAGACCCAGTACTTC.

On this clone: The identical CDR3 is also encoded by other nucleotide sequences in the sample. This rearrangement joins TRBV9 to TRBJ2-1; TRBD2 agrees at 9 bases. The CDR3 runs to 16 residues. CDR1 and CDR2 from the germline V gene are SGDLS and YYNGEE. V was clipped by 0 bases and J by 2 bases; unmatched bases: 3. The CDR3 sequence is CASSVDAGGAYNEQFF. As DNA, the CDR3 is TGTGCCAGCAGCGTAGATGCGGGAGGGGCCTACAATGAGCAGTTCTTC.

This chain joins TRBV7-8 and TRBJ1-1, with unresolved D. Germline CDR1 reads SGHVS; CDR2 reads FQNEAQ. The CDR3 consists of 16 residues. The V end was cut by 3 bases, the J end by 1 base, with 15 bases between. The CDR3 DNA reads TGTGCCAGCAGCTTGAGTTCTGGCAGATCGAACACTGAAGCTTTCTTT. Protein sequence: CASSLSSGRSNTEAFF.

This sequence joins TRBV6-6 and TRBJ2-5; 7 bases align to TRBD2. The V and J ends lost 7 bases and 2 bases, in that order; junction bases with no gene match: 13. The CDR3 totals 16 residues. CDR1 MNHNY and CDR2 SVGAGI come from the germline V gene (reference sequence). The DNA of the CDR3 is TGTGCCAGCACCCCAACTTCTGGGGGAGGGCAAGAGACCCAGTACTTC. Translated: CASTPTSGGGQETQYF.

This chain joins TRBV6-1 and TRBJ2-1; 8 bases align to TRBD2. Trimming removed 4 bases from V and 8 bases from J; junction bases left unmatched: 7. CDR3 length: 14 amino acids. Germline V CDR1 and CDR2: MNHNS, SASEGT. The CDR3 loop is CASSGLAYLDEQFF. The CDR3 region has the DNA TGTGCCAGCAGTGGACTAGCGTATTTGGATGAGCAGTTCTTC.

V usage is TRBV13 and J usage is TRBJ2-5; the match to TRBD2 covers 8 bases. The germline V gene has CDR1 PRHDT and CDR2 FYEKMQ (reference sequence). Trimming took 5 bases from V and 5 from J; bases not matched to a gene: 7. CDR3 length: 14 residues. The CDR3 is CASSEGLGVETQYF. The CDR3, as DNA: TGTGCCAGCAGCGAGGGACTAGGGGTGGAGACCCAGTACTTC.